The 16 T cell receptor beta chains listed next were all sequenced from one sample in a study of siplizumab effects on memory and regulatory T cells. Only in-frame clones appear in the TCRdb table, and some are missing; sequencing was by immunoSEQ multiplex PCR. The sample holds approximately 50,000 clones; about 93% are singletons and the top ten take roughly 18%. Sequences were obtained from CD8+ T cells sorted from blood. All receptors derive from a human donor in good health.

This clone appeared once. J is TRBJ2-5 and V is TRBV5-1, with 7 bases lining up with TRBD2. CDR3 length equals 16 residues. The V gene's germline CDR1 is SGHRS and CDR2 YFSETQ. Losses at the gene ends were 4 bases for V and 2 bases for J; bases not matched to a gene: 11. The CDR3 here is CASSGGELARQETQYF. For the CDR3, the DNA is TGCGCCAGCAGCGGGGGGGAACTAGCGAGACAAGAGACCCAGTACTTC. Combining the CDR3 with reference TRBV5-1 and TRBJ2-5 gives the whole variable domain KAGVTQTPRYLIKTRGQQVTLSCSPISGHRSVSWYQQTPGQGLQFLFEYFSETQRNKGNFPGRFSGRQFSNSRSEMNVSTLELGDSALYLCASSGGELARQETQYFGPGTRLLVL.

This clone was observed a single time. The rearrangement uses TRBV2 and TRBJ2-2, with D perhaps matching TRBD1 or TRBD2 (5 bases each). This CDR3 region has 12 residues. Germline loops: CDR1 SNHLY, CDR2 FYNNEI. V lost 8 bases to trimming and J lost 3 bases, with 7 bases between them. DNA for the CDR3: TGTGCCAGCCGGGGCTACACCGGGGAGCTGTTTTTT. This translates into CASRGYTGELFF.

The chain recombines TRBV5-1 with TRBJ2-1; tentative D call: TRBD2 (6 bases). In germline, CDR1 is SGHRS, CDR2 YFSETQ. V shed 4 bases and J shed 8 bases, with 19 bases lying between them. The CDR3 length is 15 residues. The CDR3 sequence: CASSNRDSPNHEQFF. In DNA form, the CDR3 reads TGCGCCAGCAGCAACCGGGACTCGCCCAATCATGAGCAGTTCTTC.

In its sample, this clone was seen once. This CDR3 reads CASSSTSGYYNEQFF. CDR3 nucleotide sequence: TGTGCCAGCAGTTCAACTAGCGGATATTACAATGAGCAGTTCTTC. V usage is TRBV27 and J usage is TRBJ2-1; 8 bases are a match to TRBD2. Germline trimming cut 4 bases from V and 4 bases from J; bases unmatched to any gene: 6. The CDR3 contains 15 residues. CDR1 is MNHEY, CDR2 SMNVEV, per germline (reference sequence).

The V gene is TRBV9, the J gene TRBJ2-1, with 8 bases that match TRBD1. This CDR3 region has 18 residues. CDR1 and CDR2 (germline): SGDLS, YYNGEE. V lost 1 base and J lost 4; bases outside the gene matches: 13. The CDR3 bases are TGTGCCAGCAGCGTAAAAGACAGGGGCCAAAAAAGGTACAATGAGCAGTTCTTC. Amino acids: CASSVKDRGQKRYNEQFF.

The chain has TRBV14 and TRBJ2-2; D gene uncertain. Germline V lookup: CDR1 SGHDN, CDR2 FVKESK. Trimming pared 4 bases from V and 6 bases from J, leaving 12 bases between. The CDR3 spans 14 residues. The CDR3 reads CASSLPISPGELFF. Written as DNA, the CDR3 is TGTGCCAGCAGCCTCCCCATCAGTCCCGGGGAGCTGTTTTTT.

The rearrangement joins TRBV7-9 to TRBJ2-7; no clear D. Deletions cut 5 bases from V and 3 bases from J, with 5 bases between. Germline CDR1 is SEHNR and CDR2 is FQNEAQ (reference sequence). CDR3 length equals 11 residues. The CDR3 reads CASSENYEQYF. In nucleotides, the CDR3 is TGTGCCAGCAGCGAGAACTACGAGCAGTACTTC.

The table lists this clone with a few counts. J is TRBJ1-5 and V is TRBV6-1; D unresolved. CDR1 and CDR2 (germline): MNHNS, SASEGT. This CDR3 has 15 amino acids. Between the trimmed V and J ends, which lost 1 base and 0 bases, there was a span of 7 bases. The CDR3 protein is CASSEEDGSNQPQHF. CDR3 sequence (DNA): TGTGCCAGCAGTGAAGAGGACGGTAGCAATCAGCCCCAGCATTTT.

The chain carries TRBV6-5 and TRBJ1-1; 7 bases agree with TRBD1. The CDR3 runs to 16 residues. V was clipped by 0 bases and J by 4 bases; unmatched bases: 8. Per the germline V gene, CDR1 is MNHEY and CDR2 is SVGAGI. The CDR3, as DNA: TGTGCCAGCAGTTACTCGACCCGGCAGGGGGTCACTGAAGCTTTCTTT. Amino acids: CASSYSTRQGVTEAFF.

The chain couples TRBV4-1 to TRBJ2-7; D not certain. CDR1 is MGHRA, CDR2 YSYEKL, per germline. V lost 0 bases to trimming and J lost 7 bases, with 7 bases between them. The CDR3 contains 12 residues. CDR3: CASSQDNREQYF. In DNA form, the CDR3 reads TGCGCCAGCAGCCAAGATAACCGGGAGCAGTACTTC.

The chain uses TRBV27 and TRBJ2-2; maybe TRBD2 (6 bases). Germline CDR1 MNHEY, CDR2 SMNVEV (reference sequence). Trimming pared 1 base from V and 7 bases from J, leaving 16 bases between. This CDR3 spans 16 amino acids. CDR3 sequence: CASSLLGGGDGGELFF. The CDR3 coding sequence is TGTGCCAGCAGTTTATTGGGAGGTGGGGACGGCGGGGAGCTGTTTTTT.

The chain couples TRBV5-5 to TRBJ2-7, with a weak D call TRBD2 (6 bases). Germline CDR1 is SGHKS and CDR2 is YYEKEE (reference sequence). Trimming shortened V by 4 bases and J by 3 bases, and 14 bases separated the two germline ends. The CDR3 contains 14 residues. Here the CDR3 DNA reads TGTGCCAGCAGCGTACCCGGGACTTTCTACGAGCAGTACTTC. Translated: CASSVPGTFYEQYF.

V is TRBV7-6 and J is TRBJ2-6; no clear D. The V and J ends lost 5 bases and 0 bases respectively, with 8 bases between them. This CDR3 comprises 15 residues. The germline V gene encodes CDR1 SGHVS and CDR2 FNYEAQ. This CDR3 is CASSPLGSGANVLTF. Here the CDR3 DNA reads TGTGCCAGCAGCCCCCTAGGCTCTGGGGCCAACGTCCTGACTTTC.

The genes are TRBV9 and TRBJ2-3, with a tentative D call TRBD2 (6 bases). Germline assignment: CDR1 SGDLS and CDR2 YYNGEE. The V gene lost 4 bases and the J gene lost 4 bases, with 19 bases spanning the gap. The CDR3 consists of 16 residues. CDR3 sequence (DNA): TGTGCCAGCAGCTCACCTTACGGGAGAGTCCCAGATACGCAGTATTTT. Its protein product is CASSSPYGRVPDTQYF.

The chain combines TRBV2 with TRBJ1-5; no reliable D call. With 6 bases removed from V and 6 bases from J, the gap between germline ends came to 9 bases. This CDR3 is 12 amino acids long. CDR1 is SNHLY, CDR2 FYNNEI, per germline. In DNA form, the CDR3 reads TGTGCCAGCAGGGCGGGATTTCAGCCCCAGCATTTT. Residues: CASRAGFQPQHF.

V usage is TRBV20-1 and J usage is TRBJ1-3; D is unclear. This CDR3 comprises 11 residues. Per germline, CDR1 DFQATT and CDR2 SNEGSKA (reference sequence). With 6 bases removed from V and 3 bases from J, the gap between germline ends came to 6 bases. The chain's CDR3 is CSARLGNTIYF. The CDR3 DNA follows: TGCAGTGCACGTCTTGGAAACACCATATATTTT.